The 5 T cell receptor beta chains in this list originate from one sample, sequenced in a study of blood T cell repertoires in COVID-19. The protocol was immunoSEQ multiplex PCR, while the TCRdb copy is restricted to in-frame clones and leaves out a portion. The data contain around 68,000 clones, 82% of them singletons. Sequenced material: peripheral blood. The origin of the receptors is a man older than 75 with active COVID-19.

This clone was picked up one time. The CDR3 protein is CASSYPSGSSYNEQFF. The CDR3 DNA reads as TGTGCCAGCAGTTATCCTAGCGGGAGCTCCTACAATGAGCAGTTCTTC. This chain links TRBV6-6 with TRBJ2-1, with 10 bases matching TRBD2. The CDR3 is made up of 16 amino acids. V lost 3 bases, J lost 0 bases, and 2 bases stayed unmatched. CDR1 is MNHNY and CDR2 is SVGAGI in the germline V gene (reference sequence).

This clone has only a few counts. The V gene is TRBV7-2, the J gene TRBJ2-7; TRBD2 matches at 7 bases. Trimming at V came to 2 bases and at J to 4 bases, leaving 5 bases not matched to a gene. Germline V lookup: CDR1 SGHTA, CDR2 FQGNSA. CDR3 length equals 14 residues. The CDR3 here is CASSLRRGGYEQYF. The CDR3 DNA sequence: TGTGCCAGCAGCTTACGGCGGGGAGGGTACGAGCAGTACTTC.

This clone has a handful of counts. The rearrangement uses TRBV10-3 and TRBJ1-5, with 9 bases fitting TRBD1. Germline loops: CDR1 ENHRY, CDR2 SYGVKD. Trimming cost V 0 bases and J 3 bases; bases outside gene matches: 3. This CDR3 comprises 16 residues. The DNA of the CDR3 is TGTGCCATCAGTGAGTCGGGACAGGGCTTCAATCAGCCCCAGCATTTT. Encoded protein: CAISESGQGFNQPQHF.

The V call is TRBV5-1, the J call TRBJ1-2, with 10 positions matching TRBD1. The CDR3 runs to 16 residues. V shed 4 bases, J shed 7 bases, and the junction held 13 bases outside the gene matches. Germline V gives CDR1 SGHRS, CDR2 YFSETQ. Here the CDR3 DNA reads TGCGCCAGCAGCCCGGGACAGGGGTCCATGTCCGGTGGCTACACCTTC. Amino acids: CASSPGQGSMSGGYTF.

The chain recombines TRBV7-2 with TRBJ1-2, with a weak D call TRBD1 (5 bases). This CDR3 spans 13 amino acids. Trimming removed 3 bases at V and 9 bases at J, with 14 bases between. The germline gives CDR1 SGHTA, CDR2 FQGNSA. The CDR3 spells CASSFGAADSYTF. Here the CDR3 DNA reads TGTGCCAGCAGCTTTGGGGCTGCTGATAGCTACACCTTC.